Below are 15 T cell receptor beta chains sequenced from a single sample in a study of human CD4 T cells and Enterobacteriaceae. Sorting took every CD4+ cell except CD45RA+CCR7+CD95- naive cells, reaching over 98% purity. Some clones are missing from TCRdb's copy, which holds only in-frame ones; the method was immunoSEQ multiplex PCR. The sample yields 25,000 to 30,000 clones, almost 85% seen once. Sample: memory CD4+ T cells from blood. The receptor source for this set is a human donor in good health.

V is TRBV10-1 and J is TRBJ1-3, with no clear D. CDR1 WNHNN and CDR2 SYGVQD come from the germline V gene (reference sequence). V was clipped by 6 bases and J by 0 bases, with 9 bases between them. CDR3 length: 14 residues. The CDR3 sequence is CASSSADSGNTIYF. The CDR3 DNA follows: TGCGCCAGCAGCTCGGCGGACTCTGGAAACACCATATATTTT.

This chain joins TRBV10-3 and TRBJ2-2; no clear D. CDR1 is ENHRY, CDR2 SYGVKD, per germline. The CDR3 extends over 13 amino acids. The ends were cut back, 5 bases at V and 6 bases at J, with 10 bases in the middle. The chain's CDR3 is CAISITEPGELFF. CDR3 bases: TGTGCCATCAGTATCACAGAACCCGGGGAGCTGTTTTTT.

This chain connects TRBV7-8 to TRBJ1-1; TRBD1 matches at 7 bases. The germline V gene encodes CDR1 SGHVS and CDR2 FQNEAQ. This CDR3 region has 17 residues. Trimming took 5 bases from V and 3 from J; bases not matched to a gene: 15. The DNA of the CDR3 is TGTGCCAGCAGCCGCCGACAGGGTGGAGGTGGTGACACTGAAGCTTTCTTT. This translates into CASSRRQGGGGDTEAFF. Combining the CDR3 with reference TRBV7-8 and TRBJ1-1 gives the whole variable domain GAGVSQSPRYKVAKRGQDVALRCDPISGHVSLFWYQQALGQGPEFLTYFQNEAQLDKSGLPSDRFFAERPEGSVSTLKIQRTQQEDSAVYLCASSRRQGGGGDTEAFFGQGTRLTVV.

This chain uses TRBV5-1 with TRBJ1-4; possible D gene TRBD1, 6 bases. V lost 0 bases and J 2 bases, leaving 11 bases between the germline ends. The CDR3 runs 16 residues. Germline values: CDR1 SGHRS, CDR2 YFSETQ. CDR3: CASSLDPRGTNEKLFF. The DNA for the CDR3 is TGCGCCAGCAGCTTGGATCCCAGGGGCACTAATGAAAAACTGTTTTTT.

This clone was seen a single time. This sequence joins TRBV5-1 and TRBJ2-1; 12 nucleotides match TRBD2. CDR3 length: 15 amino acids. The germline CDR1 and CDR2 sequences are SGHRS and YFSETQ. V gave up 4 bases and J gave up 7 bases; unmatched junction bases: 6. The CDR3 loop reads CASSPAGLAGNEQFF. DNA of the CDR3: TGCGCCAGCAGCCCAGCCGGACTAGCGGGAAATGAGCAGTTCTTC.

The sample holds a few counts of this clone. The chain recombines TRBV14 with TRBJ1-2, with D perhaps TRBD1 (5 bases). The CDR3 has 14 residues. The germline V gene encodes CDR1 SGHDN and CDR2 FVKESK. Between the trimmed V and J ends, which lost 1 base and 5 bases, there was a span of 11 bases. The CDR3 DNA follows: TGTGCCAGCAGCCAAGTGAGGGGAGGGTATGGCTACACCTTC. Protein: CASSQVRGGYGYTF.

This CDR3 reads CASSEGTGVKETQYF. The DNA of the CDR3 is TGTGCCAGCAGTGAGGGGACAGGGGTGAAAGAGACCCAGTACTTC. This rearrangement joins TRBV2 to TRBJ2-5, with 10 bases that match TRBD1. The CDR3 consists of 15 residues. Losses at the gene ends were 3 bases for V and 3 bases for J; bases not matched to a gene: 4. Per germline, CDR1 SNHLY and CDR2 FYNNEI.

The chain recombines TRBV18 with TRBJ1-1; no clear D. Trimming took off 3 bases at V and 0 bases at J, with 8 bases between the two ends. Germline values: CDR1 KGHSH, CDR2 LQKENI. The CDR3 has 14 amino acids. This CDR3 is CASSPLSMNTEAFF. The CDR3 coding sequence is TGTGCCAGCTCACCCCTCAGCATGAACACTGAAGCTTTCTTT.

CDR3 nucleotides: TGTGCCAGCAGTTACTCGGACAGCGGGAGGGGAAATGAGCAGTTCTTC. This codes for CASSYSDSGRGNEQFF. V usage is TRBV6-6 and J usage is TRBJ2-1, with 10 positions matching TRBD2. V trimming: 0 bases; J trimming: 7 bases; junction bases outside the gene matches: 6. Germline V gene lookup returns CDR1 MNHNY and CDR2 SVGAGI (reference sequence). This CDR3 comprises 16 residues.

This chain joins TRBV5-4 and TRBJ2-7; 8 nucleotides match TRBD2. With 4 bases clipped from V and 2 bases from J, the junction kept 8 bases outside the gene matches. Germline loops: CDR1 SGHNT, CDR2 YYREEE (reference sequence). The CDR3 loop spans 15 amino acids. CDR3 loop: CASSPGPGGTYEQYF. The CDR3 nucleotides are TGTGCCAGCAGCCCCGGACCGGGAGGGACCTACGAGCAGTACTTC.

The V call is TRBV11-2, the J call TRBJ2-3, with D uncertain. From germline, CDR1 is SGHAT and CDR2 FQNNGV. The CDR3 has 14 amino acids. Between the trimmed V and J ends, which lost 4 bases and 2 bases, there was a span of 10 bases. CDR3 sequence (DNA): TGTGCCAGCAGCTCCCCCCCCAACACAGATACGCAGTATTTT. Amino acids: CASSSPPNTDTQYF.

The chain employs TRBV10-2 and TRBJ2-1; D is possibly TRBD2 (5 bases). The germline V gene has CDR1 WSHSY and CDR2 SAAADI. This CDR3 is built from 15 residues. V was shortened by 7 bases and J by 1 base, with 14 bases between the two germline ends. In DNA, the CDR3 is TGCGCCAGCACCCCCGGGCTAGCATCCTACAATGAGCAGTTCTTC. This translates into CASTPGLASYNEQFF.

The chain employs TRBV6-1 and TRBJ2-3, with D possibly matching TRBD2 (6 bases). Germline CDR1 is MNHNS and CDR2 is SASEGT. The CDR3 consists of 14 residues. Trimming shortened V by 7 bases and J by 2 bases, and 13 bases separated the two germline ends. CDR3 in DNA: TGTGCCAGCATAGTTAGCGGATACACAGATACGCAGTATTTT. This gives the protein CASIVSGYTDTQYF.

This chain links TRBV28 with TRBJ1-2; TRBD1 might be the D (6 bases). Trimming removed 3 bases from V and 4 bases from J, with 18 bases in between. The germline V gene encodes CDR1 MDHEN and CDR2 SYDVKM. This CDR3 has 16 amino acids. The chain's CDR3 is CASSFTLGGLVYGYTF. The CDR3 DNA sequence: TGTGCCAGCAGTTTTACGCTCGGGGGGCTGGTCTATGGCTACACCTTC.

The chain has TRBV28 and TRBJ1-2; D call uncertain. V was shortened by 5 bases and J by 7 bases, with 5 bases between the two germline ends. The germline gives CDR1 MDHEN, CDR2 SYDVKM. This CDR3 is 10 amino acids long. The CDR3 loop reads CASSRGGYTF. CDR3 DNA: TGTGCCAGCAGTCGGGGTGGCTACACCTTC.